The present T cell receptor beta chain was sequenced within a study of post-analysis software for immune sequencing data (dated by TCRdb to the mid-2010s). The study in broad terms: Relapsing-remitting, secondary progressive and progressive-relapsing multiple sclerosis were recorded as disease courses, and subtype annotation was lacking for some patients. A subset of samples was prepared in parallel using single-end sample barcoding, then pooled and co-amplified after Illumina adapter ligation. The patient repertoires were set against under 13 previously published healthy control repertoires from donors whose ages ranged from roughly 6 to 26 years.

As to this clonotype: Its antigen remains unidentified. No base qualities exist here, and no much larger clone lies one base off it.

TCR beta repertoires were profiled from peripheral blood of some 13 young patients with multiple sclerosis to demonstrate the VDJtools post-analysis software. The patients with multiple sclerosis were children and adolescents between roughly 6 and 17 years of age. Broad study findings and their caveats: The multiple sclerosis patient group was slightly younger than the control group. Significantly lower normalized Chao1 diversity was found in multiple sclerosis patients than in controls, suggesting substantial peripheral T-cell clonal expansion. Strong co-clustering of samples prepared in the same batch was shown by direct clustering with F measure, prompting a batch-effect correction.

Library method: PCR. The sample was run on an Illumina HiSeq 2500. To reduce PCR and sequencing biases, unique molecular identifiers were incorporated into the TCR beta cDNA libraries. Every 1 to 10 million input T cells yielded roughly 500,000 cDNA molecules, meaning each molecule approximated one T cell. The same protocol used for the earlier healthy control dataset was applied to prepare and sequence the patient libraries. Samples belonging to the same batch were prepared together, multiplexed and sequenced on a shared HiSeq lane. The original methods were these. MIGEC was used to process the raw barcoded reads, and molecular identifier groups with only a single read were discarded before consensus assembly and CDR3 extraction. VDJtools was used for post-analysis of the clonotype tables, and diversity was normalized by down-sampling every dataset to the size of the smallest sample. In repertoire overlap clustering, CDR3 amino acid sequences, but not nucleotide sequences, were matched to correct batch-related cross-sample contamination. TCRdb passed the public sequencing reads through fastp at Q25 and MiXCR, retaining productive beta sequences. Every CDR3 protein is listed once, alongside the most common genes and DNA of its rows. These V and J calls derive from TCRdb rather than the authors' analysis. The sample table lists about 820,000 distinct CDR3 sequences, roughly half of them with a count of one. Approximately 4.4% of the sample goes to the ten largest clones.

The source material was blood. This receptor was identified in a girl aged 5-17 years with multiple sclerosis.

In nucleotides, the sequence is TGCAGCGCCCTCTCCGGACTAGCGGGTCTCACCTACGAGCAGTACTTC. The translation is CSALSGLAGLTYEQYF. The V and J genes are TRBV29-1 and TRBJ2-7; the junction holds 11 bases that match TRBD2. The CDR3 runs 16 residues from the cysteine to the phenylalanine. Kept here is only the CDR3 DNA, which spans 48 bases and is read in frame from base 1. CDR1 and CDR2, looked up from the germline V gene, are SQVTM and ANQGSEA. The junction shows trimming of 7 bases on V and 2 bases on J, and the gene matches do not reach 13 bases of it.